This entry concerns a single T cell receptor beta chain. Its antigen remains unknown. Trimming removed 0 bases from V and 7 bases from J; junction bases left unmatched: 12. The germline CDR1 and CDR2 sequences are SGHRS and YFSETQ. The CDR3 consists of 16 residues. The data were taken from a study of vaccination effects on CD4 cells after COVID-19. Study conclusions and caveats: New vaccine-induced clones dominated convalescents' post-vaccine spike-reactive clones.

ViraFEST assay sequencing came after antigen-specific CD4+ T cells were expanded with viral peptide pools. It was after approximately 11 days of culture that CD4+ T cells were isolated. PCR confirmed that the person was infected with SARS-CoV-2 between March and December 2020. All study participants received two doses of BNT162b2 or mRNA-1273 vaccine. Days 3 and 7 were when half the medium was replaced with IL-2 medium. Clones were read by immunoSEQ multiplex PCR, and TCRdb kept only the in-frame ones, dropping some. The sample comprises 15,000 to 20,000 clones, 74% of which are singletons, and more than 20% rests with the top ten.

Here the sequenced sample was CD4+ T cells from PBMCs cultured with SARS-CoV-2 spike peptides, taken after COVID-19 vaccination. The rearrangement links TRBV5-1 to TRBJ2-7, with TRBD1 identical over 8 bases. The clonotype originates from a human donor who had a prior SARS-CoV-2 infection. This chain's CDR3 is CASSLAWGQVVREQYF. CDR3 nucleotides: TGCGCCAGCAGCTTGGCATGGGGACAGGTGGTGAGGGAGCAGTACTTC.